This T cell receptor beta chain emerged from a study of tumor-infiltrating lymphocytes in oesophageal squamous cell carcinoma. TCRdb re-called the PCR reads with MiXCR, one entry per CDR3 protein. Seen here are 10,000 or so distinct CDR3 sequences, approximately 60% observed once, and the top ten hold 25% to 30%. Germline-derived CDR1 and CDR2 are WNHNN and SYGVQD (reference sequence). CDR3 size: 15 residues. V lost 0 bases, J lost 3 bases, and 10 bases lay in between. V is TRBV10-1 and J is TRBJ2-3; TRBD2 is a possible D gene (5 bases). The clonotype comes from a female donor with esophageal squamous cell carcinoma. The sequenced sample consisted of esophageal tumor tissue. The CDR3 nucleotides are TGCGCCAGCAGTGAGTCCGGGGTCCAGACAGATACGCAGTATTTT. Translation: CASSESGVQTDTQYF.